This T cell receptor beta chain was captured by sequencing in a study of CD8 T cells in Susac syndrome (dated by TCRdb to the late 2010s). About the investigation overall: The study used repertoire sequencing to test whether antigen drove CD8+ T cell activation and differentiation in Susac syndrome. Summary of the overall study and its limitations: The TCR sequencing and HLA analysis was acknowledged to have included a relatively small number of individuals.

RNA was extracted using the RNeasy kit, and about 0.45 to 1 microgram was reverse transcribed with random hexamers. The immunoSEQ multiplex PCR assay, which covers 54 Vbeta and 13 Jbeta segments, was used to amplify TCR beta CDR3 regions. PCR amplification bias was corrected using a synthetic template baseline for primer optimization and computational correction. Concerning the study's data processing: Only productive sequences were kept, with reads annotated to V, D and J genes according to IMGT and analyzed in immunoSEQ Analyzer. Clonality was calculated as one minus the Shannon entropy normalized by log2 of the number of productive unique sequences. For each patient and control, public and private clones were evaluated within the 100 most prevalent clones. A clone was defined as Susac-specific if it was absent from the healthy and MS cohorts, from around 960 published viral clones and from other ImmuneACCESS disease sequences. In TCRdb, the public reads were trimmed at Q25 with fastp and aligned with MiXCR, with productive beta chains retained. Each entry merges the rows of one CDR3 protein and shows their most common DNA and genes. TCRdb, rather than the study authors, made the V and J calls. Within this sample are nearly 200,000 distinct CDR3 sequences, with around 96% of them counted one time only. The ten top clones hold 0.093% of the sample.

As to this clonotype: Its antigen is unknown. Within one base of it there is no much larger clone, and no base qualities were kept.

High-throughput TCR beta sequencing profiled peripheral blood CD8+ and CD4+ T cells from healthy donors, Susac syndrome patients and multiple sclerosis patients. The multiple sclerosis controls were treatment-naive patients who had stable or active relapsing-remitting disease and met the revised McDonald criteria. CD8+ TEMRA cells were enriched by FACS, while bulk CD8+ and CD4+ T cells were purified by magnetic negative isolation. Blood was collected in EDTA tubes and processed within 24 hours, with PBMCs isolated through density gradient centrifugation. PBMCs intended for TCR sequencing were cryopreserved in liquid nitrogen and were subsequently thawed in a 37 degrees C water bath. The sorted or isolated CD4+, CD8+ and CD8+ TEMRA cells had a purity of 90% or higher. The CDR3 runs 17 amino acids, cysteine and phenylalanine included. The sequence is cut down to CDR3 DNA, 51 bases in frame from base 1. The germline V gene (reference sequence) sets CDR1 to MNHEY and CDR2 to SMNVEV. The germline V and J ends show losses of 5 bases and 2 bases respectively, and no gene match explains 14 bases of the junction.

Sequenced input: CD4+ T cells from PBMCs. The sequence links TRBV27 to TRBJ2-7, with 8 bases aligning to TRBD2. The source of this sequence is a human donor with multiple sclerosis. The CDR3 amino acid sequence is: CASSPPIGAGVPYEQYF. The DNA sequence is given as TGTGCCAGCAGTCCGCCTATCGGAGCGGGAGTTCCCTACGAGCAGTACTTC.